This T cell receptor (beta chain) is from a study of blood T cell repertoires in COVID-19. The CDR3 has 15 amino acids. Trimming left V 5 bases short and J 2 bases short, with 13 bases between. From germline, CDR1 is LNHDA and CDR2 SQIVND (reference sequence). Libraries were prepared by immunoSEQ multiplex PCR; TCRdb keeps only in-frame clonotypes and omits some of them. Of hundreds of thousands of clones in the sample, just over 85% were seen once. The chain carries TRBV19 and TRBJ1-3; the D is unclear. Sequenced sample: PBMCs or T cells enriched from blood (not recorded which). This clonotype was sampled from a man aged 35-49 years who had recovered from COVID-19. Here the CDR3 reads CASSRLGGTGNTIYF. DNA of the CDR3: TGTGCCAGTAGTCGGCTTGGCGGAACTGGAAACACCATATATTTT.